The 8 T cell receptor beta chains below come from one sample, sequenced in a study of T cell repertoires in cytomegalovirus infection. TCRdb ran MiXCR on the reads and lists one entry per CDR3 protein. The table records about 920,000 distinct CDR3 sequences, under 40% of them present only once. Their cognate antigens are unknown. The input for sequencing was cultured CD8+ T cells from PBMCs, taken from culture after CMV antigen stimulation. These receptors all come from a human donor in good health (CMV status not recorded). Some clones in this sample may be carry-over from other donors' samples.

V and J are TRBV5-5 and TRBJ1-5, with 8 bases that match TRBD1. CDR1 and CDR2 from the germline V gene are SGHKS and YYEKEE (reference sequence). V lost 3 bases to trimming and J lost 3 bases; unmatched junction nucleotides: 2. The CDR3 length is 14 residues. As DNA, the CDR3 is TGTGCCAGCAGCTGGACAGGGATCAATCAGCCCCAGCATTTT. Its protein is CASSWTGINQPQHF.

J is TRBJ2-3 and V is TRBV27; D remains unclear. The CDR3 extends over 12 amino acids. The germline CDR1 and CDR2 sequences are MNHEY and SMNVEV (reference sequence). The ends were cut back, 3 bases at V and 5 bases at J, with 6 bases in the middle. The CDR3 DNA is TGTGCCAGCAGTTTCGATAGAGATACGCAGTATTTT. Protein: CASSFDRDTQYF.

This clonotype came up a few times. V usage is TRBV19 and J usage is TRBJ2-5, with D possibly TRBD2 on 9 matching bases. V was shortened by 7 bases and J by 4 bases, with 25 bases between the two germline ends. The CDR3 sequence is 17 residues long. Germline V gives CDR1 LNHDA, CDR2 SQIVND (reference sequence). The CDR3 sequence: CASTPRGQSGGRETQYF. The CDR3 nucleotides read TGTGCCAGTACCCCCAGGGGGCAGAGCGGGGGGCGAGAGACCCAGTACTTC.

The CDR3 spells CASLTGAKGYTF. DNA for the CDR3: TGTGCCAGCCTGACAGGGGCGAAGGGCTACACCTTC. The V call is TRBV2, the J call TRBJ1-2, with TRBD1 identical over 8 bases. The J segment lost 8 bases and the V segment lost 8 bases, leaving 7 bases of the junction unmatched. Germline-derived CDR1 and CDR2 are SNHLY and FYNNEI. This CDR3 has 12 residues.

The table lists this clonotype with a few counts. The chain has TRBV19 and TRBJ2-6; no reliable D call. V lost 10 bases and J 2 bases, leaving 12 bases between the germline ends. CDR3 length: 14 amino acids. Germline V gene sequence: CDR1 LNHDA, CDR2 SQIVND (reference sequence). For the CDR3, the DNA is TGTGCCACAAAATGGACGGCTGGGGCCAACGTCCTGACTTTC. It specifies CATKWTAGANVLTF.

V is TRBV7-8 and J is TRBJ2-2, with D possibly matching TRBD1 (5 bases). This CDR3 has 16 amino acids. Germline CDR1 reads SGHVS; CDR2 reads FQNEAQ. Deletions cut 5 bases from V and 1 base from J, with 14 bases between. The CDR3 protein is CASSPNPGQNTGELFF. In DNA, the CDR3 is TGTGCCAGCAGCCCTAACCCCGGACAGAACACCGGGGAGCTGTTTTTT.

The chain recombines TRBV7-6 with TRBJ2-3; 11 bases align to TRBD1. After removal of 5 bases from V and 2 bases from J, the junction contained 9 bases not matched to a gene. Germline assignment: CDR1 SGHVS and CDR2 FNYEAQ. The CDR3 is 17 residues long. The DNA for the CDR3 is TGTGCCAGCAGCCCCTTGGACAGGGGGCGGTTCACAGATACGCAGTATTTT. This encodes CASSPLDRGRFTDTQYF.

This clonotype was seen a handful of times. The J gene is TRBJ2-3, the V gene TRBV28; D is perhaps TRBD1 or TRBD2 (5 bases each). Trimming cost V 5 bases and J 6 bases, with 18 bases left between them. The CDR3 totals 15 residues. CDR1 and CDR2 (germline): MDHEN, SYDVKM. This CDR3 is CASSPGTGLRDTQYF. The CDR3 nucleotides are TGTGCCAGCAGTCCGGGGACCGGCCTGCGTGATACGCAGTATTTT.